A single sample is the source of the 32 T cell receptor beta chains below, sequenced in a study of OX40 agonist ivuxolimab in advanced cancers. The protocol was immunoSEQ multiplex PCR, while the TCRdb copy is restricted to in-frame clones and leaves out a portion. The data show around 35,000 clones, with around four fifths seen just once and 20% to 25% held by the top ten. The material was CD4+ or CD8+ T cells sorted from blood, obtained in a trial of the OX40 agonist ivuxolimab. The receptors shown here come from an adult with an advanced solid tumor such as melanoma, head and neck, liver or kidney cancer.

The chain combines TRBV7-2 with TRBJ1-2, with D hard to call. Germline CDR1 reads SGHTA; CDR2 reads FQGNSA. The CDR3 sequence is 13 residues long. Trimming left V 5 bases short and J 13 bases short, with 20 bases between. As DNA, the CDR3 is TGTGCCAGCAGCCCCCGGCGGAGTGAAAGCTCCACCTTC. Translation: CASSPRRSESSTF.

The chain uses TRBV5-1 and TRBJ2-7; 14 bases match TRBD2. Per the germline V gene, CDR1 is SGHRS and CDR2 is YFSETQ. V was clipped by 3 bases and J by 4 bases; unmatched bases: 0. This CDR3 has 14 residues. In DNA form, the CDR3 reads TGCGCCAGCAGCTGGACTAGCGGGGGGTACGAGCAGTACTTC. It codes for CASSWTSGGYEQYF.

The gene calls are TRBV6-1 and TRBJ2-7, with D perhaps TRBD1 (6 bases). V lost 7 bases and J lost 3, with 13 bases in between. CDR3 length: 13 residues. The germline V gene has CDR1 MNHNS and CDR2 SASEGT. CDR3 sequence reads: CASTPQGYYEQYF. In DNA form, the CDR3 reads TGTGCCAGCACGCCCCAGGGGTACTACGAGCAGTACTTC.

J is TRBJ2-7 and V is TRBV7-9; possible D gene TRBD2, 6 bases. Germline loops: CDR1 SEHNR, CDR2 FQNEAQ (reference sequence). There are 14 residues in the CDR3. V was pared by 4 bases and J by 6 bases, with 16 bases between. CDR3 DNA sequence: TGTGCCAGCAGCTCCAGCGGGCTAAATCCCGAGCAGTACTTC. It yields the protein CASSSSGLNPEQYF.

This clone turned up a few times. This chain connects TRBV6-5 to TRBJ2-7; D remains unclear. Between the trimmed V and J ends, which lost 5 bases and 5 bases, there was a span of 19 bases. The germline V gene has CDR1 MNHEY and CDR2 SVGAGI. This CDR3 spans 15 amino acids. The CDR3 DNA reads TGTGCCAGCAGTCCGAGTGGGTTCTTGGGAAACGAGCAGTACTTC. Its protein product is CASSPSGFLGNEQYF.

This rearrangement joins TRBV18 to TRBJ2-2; TRBD1 aligns across 7 bases. J was trimmed by 2 bases and V by 8 bases; bases with no gene match: 11. Germline V CDR1 and CDR2: KGHSH, LQKENI. CDR3 length: 16 amino acids. The CDR3 nucleotides read TGTGCCAGCCCCATCCCGACAGGGCGTAACACCGGGGAGCTGTTTTTT. This codes for CASPIPTGRNTGELFF.

This clone was found once. V usage is TRBV5-5 and J usage is TRBJ2-7; D is perhaps TRBD2 (5 bases). The CDR3 contains 15 residues. Germline V gives CDR1 SGHKS, CDR2 YYEKEE (reference sequence). Trimming took 2 bases from V and 0 from J, leaving 12 bases between them. The CDR3 bases are TGTGCCAGCAGCTTTGGTGCGGGCTACTCCTACGAGCAGTACTTC. Translated: CASSFGAGYSYEQYF. Full variable domain (outside the CDR3, taken from reference TRBV5-5 and TRBJ2-7): DAGVTQSPTHLIKTRGQQVTLRCSPISGHKSVSWYQQVLGQGPQFIFQYYEKEERGRGNFPDRFSARQFPNYSSELNVNALLLGDSALYLCASSFGAGYSYEQYFGPGTRLTVT.

V is TRBV6-6 and J is TRBJ2-2; D possibly corresponds to TRBD2 (5 bases). The V and J ends lost 2 bases and 6 bases respectively, with 10 bases between them. The germline V gene encodes CDR1 MNHNY and CDR2 SVGAGI (reference sequence). The CDR3 totals 14 residues. The CDR3 sequence: CASSYVELAGELFF. In DNA form, the CDR3 reads TGTGCCAGCAGTTACGTGGAACTAGCCGGGGAGCTGTTTTTT.

This clone showed up just a few times. CDR3 bases: TGTGCCAGCAGTGAGCGGGGGACACGCACAGATACGCAGTATTTT. Its translation is CASSERGTRTDTQYF. The chain carries TRBV25-1 and TRBJ2-3; possible D gene TRBD2, 7 bases. Trimming stripped 3 bases from V and 1 base from J, with 11 bases between. Germline V gene lookup returns CDR1 MGHDK and CDR2 SYGVNS. This CDR3 contains 15 residues.

On this clone: This specimen includes other DNA sequences encoding the same CDR3. The chain recombines TRBV4-3 with TRBJ2-3; D gene ambiguous. Per the germline V gene, CDR1 is LGHNA and CDR2 is YSLEER. The CDR3 sequence is 14 residues long. V dropped 4 bases and J dropped 2 bases, with 10 bases sitting between them. The CDR3 DNA follows: TGCGCCAGCAGCCCCGAGGTTTACACAGATACGCAGTATTTT. Residues: CASSPEVYTDTQYF.

V gene TRBV5-1 combines with J gene TRBJ2-2; D possibly corresponds to TRBD2 (6 bases). The V end was cut by 1 base, the J end by 0 bases, with 16 bases between. Germline CDR1 and CDR2: SGHRS and YFSETQ. The CDR3 covers 18 residues. The CDR3 sequence: CASSLIFMAGTNTGELFF. The CDR3 DNA is TGCGCCAGCAGCTTGATTTTTATGGCGGGAACGAACACCGGGGAGCTGTTTTTT.

The rearrangement links TRBV7-2 to TRBJ2-2; D perhaps matches TRBD2 (5 bases). CDR1 SGHTA and CDR2 FQGNSA come from the germline V gene. The CDR3 contains 15 residues. V was pared by 5 bases and J by 1 base, with 11 bases between. The CDR3: CASSPWTLNTGELFF. The DNA for the CDR3 is TGTGCCAGCAGCCCCTGGACTCTGAACACCGGGGAGCTGTTTTTT.

The rearrangement uses TRBV4-2 and TRBJ2-5; 10 bases map to TRBD1. V shed 3 bases, J shed 5 bases, and the junction held 6 bases outside the gene matches. In germline, CDR1 is LGHNA, CDR2 YNFKEQ. CDR3 length: 15 amino acids. This CDR3 is CASSQSGTGDETQYF. The CDR3, as DNA: TGTGCCAGCAGCCAGTCCGGGACAGGGGATGAGACCCAGTACTTC.

The rearrangement uses TRBV6-1 and TRBJ1-5; the D gene is possibly TRBD1 (5 bases). The CDR3 length is 16 residues. The V end lost 1 base, the J end lost 4 bases, and 14 bases lay between the germline ends. Per the germline V gene, CDR1 is MNHNS and CDR2 is SASEGT. The chain's CDR3 is CASSEVGGFANQPQHF. The CDR3 DNA is TGTGCCAGCAGTGAAGTGGGGGGTTTCGCAAATCAGCCCCAGCATTTT.

V and J are TRBV10-2 and TRBJ1-6; D may be TRBD1 (5 bases). Germline V gene lookup returns CDR1 WSHSY and CDR2 SAAADI. Trimming removed 2 bases at V and 6 bases at J, with 11 bases between. CDR3 length: 15 amino acids. CDR3 protein: CASSEPRGFNSPLHF. The CDR3 DNA sequence: TGCGCCAGCAGTGAGCCCCGGGGCTTTAATTCACCCCTCCACTTT.

The V gene is TRBV27, the J gene TRBJ2-7, with TRBD1 matching 9 bases. The V gene end was trimmed by 6 bases and the J gene end by 4 bases; junction bases not matched to a gene: 13. CDR3 length equals 16 residues. Germline V lookup: CDR1 MNHEY, CDR2 SMNVEV (reference sequence). The CDR3 DNA reads as TGTGCCAGCAGACCCAGGGGGCCGGGACAGGGTTACGAGCAGTACTTC. Encoded protein: CASRPRGPGQGYEQYF.

The chain links TRBV7-9 to TRBJ2-7; D may be TRBD1 or TRBD2 (7 bases each). Trimming pared 7 bases from V and 5 bases from J, leaving 21 bases between. The CDR3 covers 15 residues. Looked up from germline, CDR1 is SEHNR and CDR2 is FQNEAQ (reference sequence). In nucleotides, the CDR3 is TGTGCCAGCACCAGGGGGGGGATGGACGGTAACGAGCAGTACTTC. It codes for CASTRGGMDGNEQYF.

J is TRBJ1-1 and V is TRBV30, with a tentative D call TRBD1 (6 bases). V was pared by 4 bases and J by 1 base, with 19 bases between. CDR3 size: 16 residues. Germline V gene sequence: CDR1 GTSNPN, CDR2 SVGIG (reference sequence). The CDR3 DNA is TGTGCCTGGATGTCGGGGGGCAGGAGGTGGAACACTGAAGCTTTCTTT. This translates into CAWMSGGRRWNTEAFF.

V gene TRBV5-5 combines with J gene TRBJ2-7; the D is unclear. The germline V gene has CDR1 SGHKS and CDR2 YYEKEE (reference sequence). The CDR3 runs to 12 residues. V was pared by 3 bases and J by 4 bases, with 8 bases between. DNA for the CDR3: TGTGCCAGCAGCTCCTTGTCTTACGAGCAGTACTTC. This codes for CASSSLSYEQYF.

This sequence joins TRBV25-1 and TRBJ2-6; 7 nucleotides agree with TRBD1. CDR1 and CDR2 (germline): MGHDK, SYGVNS. Unmatched junction bases numbered 7, after V lost 10 bases and J lost 10 bases. The CDR3 is 12 residues long. CDR3 in DNA: TGTGCCACCAAGACAGGGTCGAACGTCCTGACTTTC. It encodes CATKTGSNVLTF.

This clone was detected only once. CDR3 in DNA: TGTGCCAGCAGCCGGGGGGCGCGTGAGACCCAGTACTTC. This sequence encodes CASSRGARETQYF. V is TRBV5-4 and J is TRBJ2-5, with D tentatively TRBD2 (7 bases). Germline V gives CDR1 SGHNT, CDR2 YYREEE (reference sequence). The CDR3 runs to 13 residues. The V end lost 4 bases, the J end lost 5 bases, and 12 bases lay between the germline ends.

This chain links TRBV4-3 with TRBJ1-2, with D possibly TRBD1 on 5 matching bases. The CDR3 runs to 13 residues. The V end lost 4 bases, the J end lost 8 bases, and 14 bases lay between the germline ends. From germline, CDR1 is LGHNA and CDR2 YSLEER. The CDR3 is CASSRLVGDGYTF. DNA of the CDR3: TGCGCCAGCAGCCGCCTGGTGGGGGACGGCTACACCTTC.

The chain has TRBV10-3 and TRBJ1-1; 8 nucleotides align to TRBD1. CDR1 and CDR2 from the germline V gene are ENHRY and SYGVKD. The CDR3 spans 13 residues. V lost 6 bases and J lost 5; bases outside the gene matches: 5. CDR3 nucleotide sequence: TGTGCCATCAGCCCTGGGACAGGAACTGAAGCTTTCTTT. Its protein product is CAISPGTGTEAFF.

On this clone: One end of the junction is discordant with germline, which a read error may explain. V is TRBV7-2 and J is TRBJ2-1; TRBD2 matches at 10 bases. CDR3 size: 15 residues. Germline V gene lookup returns CDR1 SGHTA and CDR2 FQGNSA. This CDR3 reads CASSSGLERGGMYIF. The DNA for the CDR3 is TGTGCCAGCAGCTCCGGACTAGAGCGGGGGGGGATGTACATCTTC.

J is TRBJ1-1 and V is TRBV5-6; 7 positions match TRBD1. Germline CDR1 SGHDT, CDR2 YYEEEE. This CDR3 contains 13 residues. Losses at the gene ends were 2 bases for V and 3 bases for J; bases not matched to a gene: 1. CDR3 coding DNA: TGTGCCAGCAGCTTTACAGGGGACACTGAAGCTTTCTTT. Protein sequence: CASSFTGDTEAFF.

Only a few counts were recorded for this clone. The chain recombines TRBV7-2 with TRBJ1-5, with a tentative D call TRBD1 (5 bases). The V end was cut by 3 bases, the J end by 1 base, with 10 bases between. Germline V gene data show CDR1 as SGHTA and CDR2 as FQGNSA. CDR3 length equals 15 residues. The CDR3 loop is CASSFDSSSNQPQHF. As DNA, the CDR3 is TGTGCCAGCAGCTTCGACAGTTCAAGCAATCAGCCCCAGCATTTT.

The chain carries TRBV5-1 and TRBJ1-4; D gene unclear. The germline V and J ends were trimmed by 0 bases and 6 bases, with 12 bases remaining between them. The CDR3 covers 15 residues. Germline V CDR1 and CDR2: SGHRS, YFSETQ. The CDR3 DNA reads TGCGCCAGCAGCTTGGGATGGGAAGAGGATGAAAAACTGTTTTTT. This encodes CASSLGWEEDEKLFF.

The chain links TRBV7-9 to TRBJ2-2, with 10 bases matching TRBD2. The CDR3 covers 18 residues. Germline V gene sequence: CDR1 SEHNR, CDR2 FQNEAQ (reference sequence). Unmatched junction bases numbered 8, after V lost 0 bases and J lost 4 bases. CDR3 DNA sequence: TGTGCCAGCAGCTTAGCAGGCCTAGCGGGAGCCCCCACCGGGGAGCTGTTTTTT. Amino acids: CASSLAGLAGAPTGELFF.

This clone was detected only a few times. The chain's CDR3 is CASSQIDLISYGNTIYF. The CDR3 DNA reads TGCGCCAGCAGCCAAATCGACCTCATCAGCTATGGAAACACCATATATTTT. J is TRBJ1-3 and V is TRBV4-1; no definite D call. The CDR3 has 17 amino acids. V lost 2 bases and J lost 3, with 17 bases in between. CDR1 is MGHRA and CDR2 is YSYEKL in the germline V gene.

The chain couples TRBV7-8 to TRBJ1-3, with D uncertain. The CDR3 has 16 residues. Between the trimmed V and J ends, which lost 6 bases and 0 bases, there was a span of 15 bases. Germline V gene data show CDR1 as SGHVS and CDR2 as FQNEAQ. The CDR3 sequence is CASSPVVVNSGNTIYF. The CDR3 region has the DNA TGTGCCAGCAGTCCGGTCGTGGTAAACTCTGGAAACACCATATATTTT. Full variable domain (remainder filled in from reference TRBV7-8 and TRBJ1-3): GAGVSQSPRYKVAKRGQDVALRCDPISGHVSLFWYQQALGQGPEFLTYFQNEAQLDKSGLPSDRFFAERPEGSVSTLKIQRTQQEDSAVYLCASSPVVVNSGNTIYFGEGSWLTVV.

The chain uses TRBV11-1 and TRBJ2-7; 10 nucleotides agree with TRBD2. J was trimmed by 4 bases and V by 0 bases; bases with no gene match: 6. From germline, CDR1 is SGHAT and CDR2 FQDESV (reference sequence). There are 16 residues in the CDR3. The CDR3 DNA is TGTGCCAGCAGCTTAGCCTCTAGCGGGAGTATTTACGAGCAGTACTTC. This gives the protein CASSLASSGSIYEQYF.

The gene calls are TRBV4-3 and TRBJ2-7, with 9 positions matching TRBD2. CDR3 length: 15 amino acids. The V gene end was trimmed by 1 base and the J gene end by 4 bases; junction bases not matched to a gene: 5. The V gene's germline CDR1 is LGHNA and CDR2 YSLEER. This CDR3 reads CASSQGLSGGYEQYF. CDR3 nucleotide sequence: TGCGCCAGCAGCCAAGGTTTAAGCGGGGGGTACGAGCAGTACTTC.